This TCR beta chain stems from a study of cytomegalovirus exposure and HLA in healthy donors. In the study overall: A data release that came early held roughly 85 million unique TCRs from HLA-typed donors.

Study findings and constraints: Sequencing likely generated an artifact that appeared as a cluster of highly shared sequence variants.

With respect to this clone: Its antigen is as yet unknown.

The study ran its PCR with 60 Vbeta and 13 Jbeta primers. Using immunoSEQ multiplex PCR, the repertoire was profiled, and TCRdb retains in-frame clones only, with some absent. The data show roughly 120,000 clones, about four fifths seen once. Germline V lookup: CDR1 SEHNR, CDR2 FQNEAQ (reference sequence). The CDR3 consists of 13 residues. V lost 3 bases and J lost 7, with 7 bases in between. The chain uses TRBV7-9 and TRBJ1-6; unclear D gene. The source of this sequence is a woman between 55 and 75 years old in good health and CMV-seropositive. The sample comprised PBMCs. The CDR3 loop is CASSFVVNSPLHF. DNA for the CDR3: TGTGCCAGCAGCTTCGTTGTAAATTCACCCCTCCACTTT.